The clone carrying this T cell receptor (beta chain) was recorded only once. Its antigen is currently unknown. The data belong to a study of OX40 agonist ivuxolimab in advanced cancers. Study findings and constraints: At doses 0.1 to 3.0 mg/kg, CD4+ and CD8+ clones expanded.

Data came from immunoSEQ multiplex PCR; TCRdb stores just in-frame clones and leaves some out. The table lists roughly 50,000 clones, around 90% of them singletons. The CDR3 loop spans 16 amino acids. Germline CDR1 reads SGHNT; CDR2 reads YYREEE (reference sequence). V lost 1 base and J 1 base, leaving 15 bases between the germline ends. The material sequenced was CD4+ or CD8+ T cells sorted from blood, taken in a trial of the OX40 agonist ivuxolimab. This TCR was recovered from an adult with an advanced solid tumor such as melanoma, head and neck, liver or kidney cancer. This chain links TRBV5-4 with TRBJ2-7; D is possibly TRBD1 (5 bases). The CDR3 coding sequence is TGTGCCAGCAGCTTGACAGGAATCAGACGGTCCTACGAGCAGTACTTC. Translation: CASSLTGIRRSYEQYF. Full variable domain (remainder filled in from reference TRBV5-4 and TRBJ2-7): ETGVTQSPTHLIKTRGQQVTLRCSSQSGHNTVSWYQQALGQGPQFIFQYYREEENGRGNFPPRFSGLQFPNYSSELNVNALELDDSALYLCASSLTGIRRSYEQYFGPGTRLTVT.